Presented here are 29 T cell receptor beta chains from one specimen sequenced in a study of blood T cell repertoires in COVID-19. The table came from immunoSEQ multiplex PCR; TCRdb's copy has only in-frame clones and leaves some out. The table has roughly 380,000 clones, approximately 87% seen once. The sequenced material came from PBMCs or T cells enriched from blood (not recorded which). The source is a man in his thirties or forties who had recovered from COVID-19.

The gene calls are TRBV18 and TRBJ1-2; a weak D match, TRBD1 (6 bases). V shed 6 bases and J shed 3 bases, with 14 bases lying between them. The length of the CDR3 is 14 residues. Germline assignment: CDR1 KGHSH and CDR2 LQKENI. CDR3 DNA sequence: TGTGCCAGCTCGTCCGACAGGACCCACTATGGCTACACCTTC. Translation: CASSSDRTHYGYTF.

The rearrangement uses TRBV7-2 and TRBJ2-1; tentative D call: TRBD1 (6 bases). From germline, CDR1 is SGHTA and CDR2 FQGNSA. V shed 4 bases and J shed 0 bases, with 10 bases lying between them. The CDR3 extends over 15 amino acids. CDR3 DNA: TGTGCCAGCAGCTCTAGGGGGAGCTCCTACAATGAGCAGTTCTTC. Its translation is CASSSRGSSYNEQFF.

The CDR3 here is CASRTKKGHPTGELFF. The CDR3 DNA follows: TGTGCCAGCAGAACCAAAAAGGGACACCCCACCGGGGAGCTGTTTTTT. This chain joins TRBV7-8 and TRBJ2-2, with a possible D match to TRBD1 (6 bases). CDR1 SGHVS and CDR2 FQNEAQ come from the germline V gene. Between the trimmed V and J ends, which lost 6 bases and 4 bases, there was a span of 18 bases. This CDR3 has 16 amino acids.

The CDR3 sequence is CASSPGGATDTQYF. The CDR3 DNA reads TGTGCCAGCAGCCCGGGCGGGGCGACAGATACGCAGTATTTT. The chain links TRBV6-4 to TRBJ2-3; possibly TRBD2 for D (6 bases). The V end lost 6 bases, the J end lost 3 bases, and 13 bases lay between the germline ends. This CDR3 has 14 amino acids. Germline V CDR1 and CDR2: MRHNA, SNTAGT.

This rearrangement joins TRBV25-1 to TRBJ2-1, with a tentative D call TRBD1 (5 bases). Trimming left V 0 bases short and J 0 bases short, with 9 bases between. The CDR3 is 16 amino acids. Germline V lookup: CDR1 MGHDK, CDR2 SYGVNS. The CDR3 DNA is TGTGCCAGCAGTGAATATAAGGGGAACTCCTACAATGAGCAGTTCTTC. It codes for CASSEYKGNSYNEQFF.

This clone has only a few counts. This chain joins TRBV5-6 and TRBJ1-1; no firm D call. The germline gives CDR1 SGHDT, CDR2 YYEEEE. The CDR3 loop spans 14 amino acids. Trimming cost V 4 bases and J 1 base, with 11 bases left between them. The CDR3 spells CASSPGERNTEAFF. CDR3 nucleotide sequence: TGTGCCAGCAGCCCCGGTGAGAGGAACACTGAAGCTTTCTTT.

The chain carries TRBV6-5 and TRBJ1-2; D remains ambiguous. V lost 8 bases to trimming and J lost 4 bases, with 17 bases between them. Looked up from germline, CDR1 is MNHEY and CDR2 is SVGAGI. This CDR3 is 14 amino acids long. The CDR3, as DNA: TGTGCCAGCCGCCCCCGGGGTTTAAGCTATGGCTACACCTTC. Protein sequence: CASRPRGLSYGYTF.

The chain combines TRBV6-4 with TRBJ2-1, with TRBD2 matching 11 bases. Looked up from germline, CDR1 is MRHNA and CDR2 is SNTAGT. The CDR3 runs to 15 residues. After removal of 3 bases from V and 5 bases from J, the junction contained 3 bases not matched to a gene. Written as DNA, the CDR3 is TGTGCCAGCAGTGAGGGGACTAGCGGAGACAATGAGCAGTTCTTC. It yields the protein CASSEGTSGDNEQFF.

The V gene is TRBV6-2 or TRBV6-3, the J gene TRBJ1-2; D is possibly TRBD1 (5 bases). The CDR3 covers 15 residues. In germline, CDR1 is MNHEY, CDR2 SVGEGT. Between the trimmed V and J ends, which lost 5 bases and 4 bases, there was a span of 17 bases. CDR3 sequence: CASSTGLPEAYGYTF. In DNA form, the CDR3 reads TGTGCCAGCAGTACGGGACTCCCGGAAGCCTATGGCTACACCTTC.

The chain links TRBV5-1 to TRBJ2-1, with D maybe TRBD1 (6 bases). The CDR3 consists of 15 residues. V lost 4 bases and J 3 bases, leaving 14 bases between the germline ends. Germline V gene lookup returns CDR1 SGHRS and CDR2 YFSETQ. CDR3 DNA sequence: TGCGCCAGCAGCGAGTACAGGGATGGCTACAATGAGCAGTTCTTC. Protein sequence: CASSEYRDGYNEQFF. The whole variable domain, remainder taken from reference TRBV5-1 and TRBJ2-1, is KAGVTQTPRYLIKTRGQQVTLSCSPISGHRSVSWYQQTPGQGLQFLFEYFSETQRNKGNFPGRFSGRQFSNSRSEMNVSTLELGDSALYLCASSEYRDGYNEQFFGPGTRLTVL.

The gene calls are TRBV2 and TRBJ1-2; 12 nucleotides agree with TRBD1. The CDR3 contains 15 residues. Trimming cost V 11 bases and J 7 bases; bases outside gene matches: 14. The germline V gene has CDR1 SNHLY and CDR2 FYNNEI. CDR3 sequence reads: CAARQGGQGASGYTF. The CDR3 DNA follows: TGTGCCGCGCGACAAGGGGGACAGGGGGCAAGTGGCTACACCTTC.

The chain uses TRBV5-1 and TRBJ2-2, with D tentatively TRBD2 (5 bases). The CDR3 totals 15 residues. Germline CDR1 and CDR2: SGHRS and YFSETQ. V lost 0 bases and J lost 7, with 13 bases in between. The CDR3 protein is CASSLANAGGGELFF. CDR3 bases: TGCGCCAGCAGCTTGGCCAATGCGGGCGGCGGGGAGCTGTTTTTT.

The chain carries TRBV27 and TRBJ2-4; 12 bases align to TRBD2. V trimming: 9 bases; J trimming: 1 base; junction bases outside the gene matches: 10. The CDR3 runs 17 residues. Germline CDR1 is MNHEY and CDR2 is SMNVEV (reference sequence). CDR3 nucleotides: TGTGCCAGTAGTAAGATTGGACTAGCGGGGGCCAAAAACATTCAGTACTTC. Its protein product is CASSKIGLAGAKNIQYF.

This chain connects TRBV5-4 to TRBJ2-5, with D perhaps TRBD1 (5 bases). The V end was cut by 4 bases, the J end by 1 base, with 11 bases between. The CDR3 has 14 residues. Germline V gene lookup returns CDR1 SGHNT and CDR2 YYREEE (reference sequence). The CDR3 coding sequence is TGTGCCAGCAGCCTGGTTGACAGCCAAGAGACCCAGTACTTC. Protein product: CASSLVDSQETQYF. Complete variable domain (other parts from reference TRBV5-4 and TRBJ2-5): ETGVTQSPTHLIKTRGQQVTLRCSSQSGHNTVSWYQQALGQGPQFIFQYYREEENGRGNFPPRFSGLQFPNYSSELNVNALELDDSALYLCASSLVDSQETQYFGPGTRLLVL.

The rearrangement joins TRBV3-1 (or the pseudogene TRBV3-2) to TRBJ2-4, with 9 bases identical to TRBD1. Germline V gives CDR1 LGHDT, CDR2 YNNKEL (reference sequence). The CDR3 totals 15 residues. The trim removed 7 bases at V and 9 bases at J, leaving 13 bases unmatched. The CDR3 sequence: CASTLVPGQGFIQYF. CDR3 nucleotide sequence: TGTGCCAGCACCCTAGTTCCGGGACAGGGCTTCATTCAGTACTTC.

The chain employs TRBV6-5 and TRBJ2-7, with 7 bases aligning to TRBD1. The germline V gene encodes CDR1 MNHEY and CDR2 SVGAGI. The CDR3 contains 14 residues. V lost 5 bases and J lost 5; bases outside the gene matches: 9. CDR3: CASSRDRARNEQYF. CDR3 bases: TGTGCCAGCAGTCGCGACAGGGCCAGGAACGAGCAGTACTTC.

This clone was recorded once. The rearrangement joins TRBV18 to TRBJ2-7, with D possibly being TRBD2 (6 bases). Between the trimmed V and J ends, which lost 0 bases and 4 bases, there was a span of 16 bases. The germline gives CDR1 KGHSH, CDR2 LQKENI. The CDR3 spans 16 residues. CDR3 in amino acids: CASSPPGRKGSYEQYF. DNA of the CDR3: TGTGCCAGCTCACCACCGGGGAGGAAAGGGTCTTACGAGCAGTACTTC. Full variable domain (remainder filled in from reference TRBV18 and TRBJ2-7): NAGVMQNPRHLVRRRGQEARLRCSPMKGHSHVYWYRQLPEEGLKFMVYLQKENIIDESGMPKERFSAEFPKEGPSILRIQQVVRGDSAAYFCASSPPGRKGSYEQYFGPGTRLTVT.

The chain combines TRBV7-2 with TRBJ2-7, with 9 nucleotides matching TRBD1. The germline CDR1 and CDR2 sequences are SGHTA and FQGNSA. The length of the CDR3 is 13 residues. J lost 3 bases, V lost 4 bases, and 1 base had no gene match. CDR3 bases: TGTGCCAGCAGCTGGGACAGGGACTACGAGCAGTACTTC. This encodes CASSWDRDYEQYF.

The genes are TRBV18 and TRBJ1-5; weak D call: TRBD1 (5 bases). CDR3 length equals 15 residues. Germline CDR1 reads KGHSH; CDR2 reads LQKENI. The ends were cut back, 8 bases at V and 3 bases at J, with 17 bases in the middle. The chain's CDR3 is CASTPSGLDNQPQHF. For the CDR3, the DNA is TGTGCCAGCACGCCCTCAGGGTTGGACAATCAGCCCCAGCATTTT.

This clone was seen a handful of times. The rearrangement links TRBV5-4 to TRBJ2-1; 7 nucleotides agree with TRBD1. V trimming: 0 bases; J trimming: 9 bases; junction bases outside the gene matches: 3. Germline lookup yields CDR1 SGHNT and CDR2 YYREEE (reference sequence). The CDR3 length is 13 residues. The CDR3 sequence is CASSLAAGGEQFF. The CDR3 DNA reads TGTGCCAGCAGCTTGGCGGCAGGGGGTGAGCAGTTCTTC.

J is TRBJ1-2 and V is TRBV7-3; no clear D gene. The CDR3 runs 14 residues. The germline gives CDR1 SGHTA, CDR2 FQGTGA. Trimming cost V 4 bases and J 6 bases, with 15 bases left between them. CDR3 in amino acids: CASSSGLPQNGYTF. Written as DNA, the CDR3 is TGTGCCAGCAGCTCCGGATTACCACAGAATGGCTACACCTTC.

The chain is built from TRBV3-1 (or the pseudogene TRBV3-2) and TRBJ2-7; 11 bases fit TRBD2. Germline-derived CDR1 and CDR2 are LGHDT and YNNKEL (reference sequence). The CDR3 spans 16 residues. Trimming at V came to 4 bases and at J to 0 bases, leaving 5 bases not matched to a gene. CDR3 coding DNA: TGTGCCAGCAGCCCCTTGCTAGCGGGGGGCTCCTACGAGCAGTACTTC. Its translation: CASSPLLAGGSYEQYF.

The chain carries TRBV15 and TRBJ1-5; TRBD1 is a possible D gene (5 bases). Germline V CDR1 and CDR2: LNHNV, YYDKDF (reference sequence). V was clipped by 5 bases and J by 9 bases, with 23 bases between them. This CDR3 is built from 16 residues. The CDR3 reads CATSGGEASGLGPQHF. CDR3 nucleotides: TGTGCCACCAGCGGAGGGGAGGCATCAGGCCTCGGGCCCCAGCATTTT.

The genes are TRBV27 and TRBJ1-1; 8 bases agree with TRBD1. Germline V CDR1 and CDR2: MNHEY, SMNVEV (reference sequence). J lost 4 bases, V lost 7 bases, and 11 bases had no gene match. The CDR3 spans 15 residues. CDR3 bases: TGTGCCAGCACACTCAAACAGGGGGTGAGCACTGAAGCTTTCTTT. Residues: CASTLKQGVSTEAFF.

V and J are TRBV15 and TRBJ2-7; D might be TRBD1 (5 bases). The V gene lost 0 bases and the J gene lost 5 bases, with 11 bases spanning the gap. The CDR3 is made up of 14 amino acids. Germline V CDR1 and CDR2: LNHNV, YYDKDF (reference sequence). CDR3 nucleotides: TGTGCCACCAGCAGAGATATGGCAGGGAACGAGCAGTACTTC. As protein: CATSRDMAGNEQYF. The full variable domain, rest sourced from reference TRBV15 and TRBJ2-7, is DAMVIQNPRYQVTQFGKPVTLSCSQTLNHNVMYWYQQKSSQAPKLLFHYYDKDFNNEADTPDNFQSRRPNTSFCFLDIRSPGLGDTAMYLCATSRDMAGNEQYFGPGTRLTVT.

V usage is TRBV5-4 and J usage is TRBJ1-1, with 9 bases that match TRBD1. This CDR3 contains 14 residues. V shed 5 bases and J 6 bases; nucleotides not matched to a gene: 8. Germline assignment: CDR1 SGHNT and CDR2 YYREEE (reference sequence). The CDR3 here is CASRPTGQGPEAFF. The DNA of the CDR3 is TGTGCCAGCAGACCCACGGGACAGGGCCCTGAAGCTTTCTTT.

J is TRBJ1-3 and V is TRBV13, with D possibly matching TRBD1 (6 bases). The length of the CDR3 is 16 residues. Germline V gene data show CDR1 as PRHDT and CDR2 as FYEKMQ (reference sequence). The V end lost 4 bases, the J end lost 3 bases, and 16 bases lay between the germline ends. The CDR3 DNA reads as TGTGCCAGCAGCTACAGGGTTAACGCTTATGGAAACACCATATATTTT. It specifies CASSYRVNAYGNTIYF.

This chain uses TRBV30 with TRBJ1-6; no reliable D call. Trimming left V 3 bases short and J 5 bases short, with 8 bases between. Germline V gene lookup returns CDR1 GTSNPN and CDR2 SVGIG (reference sequence). CDR3 length: 13 residues. This CDR3 reads CAWSGVHNSPLHF. The CDR3 DNA is TGTGCCTGGAGCGGGGTTCATAATTCACCCCTCCACTTT.

The rearrangement uses TRBV6-6 and TRBJ2-7; D remains unclear. V lost 6 bases, J lost 7 bases, and 13 bases lay in between. Per germline, CDR1 MNHNY and CDR2 SVGAGI (reference sequence). This CDR3 is 12 amino acids long. This CDR3 reads CASSPEASEQYF. In DNA form, the CDR3 reads TGTGCCAGCAGCCCCGAGGCGAGTGAGCAGTACTTC.